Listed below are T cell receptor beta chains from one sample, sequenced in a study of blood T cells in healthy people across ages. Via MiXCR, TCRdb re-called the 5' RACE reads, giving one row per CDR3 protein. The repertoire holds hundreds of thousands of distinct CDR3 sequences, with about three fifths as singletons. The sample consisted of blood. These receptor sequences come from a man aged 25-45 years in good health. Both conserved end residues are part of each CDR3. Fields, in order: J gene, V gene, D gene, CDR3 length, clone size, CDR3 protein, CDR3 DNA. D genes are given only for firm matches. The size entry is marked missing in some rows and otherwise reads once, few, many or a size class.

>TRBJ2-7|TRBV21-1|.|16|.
CASSSGPSGRAHEQYF
TGTGCCAGCAGTAGCGGTCCTAGCGGGAGGGCCCACGAGCAGTACTTC
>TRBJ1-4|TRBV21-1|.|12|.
CASSKQREKLFF
TGTGCCAGCAGCAAACAGCGCGAAAAACTGTTTTTT
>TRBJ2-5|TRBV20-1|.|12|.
CSARLAKETQYF
TGCAGTGCTAGACTGGCCAAAGAGACCCAGTACTTC
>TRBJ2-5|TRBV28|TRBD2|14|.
CASSLTKREWAQYF
TGTGCCAGCAGTTTAACGAAGCGGGAGTGGGCCCAGTACTTC
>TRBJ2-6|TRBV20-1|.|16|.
CSARELVSSGANVLTF
TGCAGTGCTAGAGAGTTGGTCAGCTCTGGGGCCAACGTCCTGACTTTC
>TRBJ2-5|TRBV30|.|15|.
CAWSAGGRRMETQYF
TGTGCCTGGAGTGCCGGGGGACGCAGGATGGAGACCCAGTACTTC
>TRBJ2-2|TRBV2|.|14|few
CASSLRGGSGELFF
TGTGCCAGCAGTCTGAGGGGGGGCTCCGGGGAGCTGTTTTTT
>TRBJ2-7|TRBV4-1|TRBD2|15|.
CASSQHPGGQYEQYF
TGCGCCAGCAGCCAACATCCGGGAGGGCAATACGAGCAGTACTTC
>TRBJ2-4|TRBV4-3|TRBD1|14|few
CASSQADRVNIQYF
TGCGCCAGCAGCCAAGCCGACAGGGTCAACATTCAGTACTTC
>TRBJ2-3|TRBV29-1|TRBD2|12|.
CSGKREADTQYF
TGCAGCGGTAAGCGGGAGGCAGATACGCAGTATTTT
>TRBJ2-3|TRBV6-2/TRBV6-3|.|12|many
CASSRSGDTQYF
TGTGCCAGCAGCCGTTCCGGCGATACGCAGTATTTT